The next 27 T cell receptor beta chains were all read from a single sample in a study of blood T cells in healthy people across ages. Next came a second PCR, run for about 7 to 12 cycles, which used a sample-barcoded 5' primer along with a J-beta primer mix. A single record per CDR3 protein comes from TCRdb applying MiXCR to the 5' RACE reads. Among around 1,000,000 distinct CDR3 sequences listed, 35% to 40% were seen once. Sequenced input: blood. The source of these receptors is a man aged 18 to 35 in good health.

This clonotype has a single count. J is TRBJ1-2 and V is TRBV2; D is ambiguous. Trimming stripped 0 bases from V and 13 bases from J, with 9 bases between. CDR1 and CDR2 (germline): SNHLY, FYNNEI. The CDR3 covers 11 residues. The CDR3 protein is CASSEARAPTF. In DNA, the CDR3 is TGTGCCAGCAGTGAAGCCCGAGCCCCCACCTTC.

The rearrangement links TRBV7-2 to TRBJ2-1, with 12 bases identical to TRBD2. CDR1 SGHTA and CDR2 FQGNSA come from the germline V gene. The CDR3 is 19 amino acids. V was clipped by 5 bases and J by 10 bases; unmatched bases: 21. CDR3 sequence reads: CASSLRLAGVETATYEQFF. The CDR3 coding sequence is TGTGCCAGCAGCCTAAGACTAGCGGGAGTCGAAACCGCCACCTACGAGCAGTTCTTC.

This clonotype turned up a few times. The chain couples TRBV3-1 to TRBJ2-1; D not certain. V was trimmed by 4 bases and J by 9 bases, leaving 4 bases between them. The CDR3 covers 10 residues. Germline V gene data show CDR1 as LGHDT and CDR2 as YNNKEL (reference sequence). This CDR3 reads CASSRGEQFF. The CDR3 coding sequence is TGTGCCAGCAGCCGAGGTGAGCAGTTCTTC.

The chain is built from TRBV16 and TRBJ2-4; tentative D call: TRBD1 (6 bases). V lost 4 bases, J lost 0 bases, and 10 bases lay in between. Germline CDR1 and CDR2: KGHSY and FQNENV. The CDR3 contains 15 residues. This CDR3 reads CASSLRTVAKNIQYF. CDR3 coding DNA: TGTGCCAGCAGCCTACGGACAGTAGCCAAAAACATTCAGTACTTC.

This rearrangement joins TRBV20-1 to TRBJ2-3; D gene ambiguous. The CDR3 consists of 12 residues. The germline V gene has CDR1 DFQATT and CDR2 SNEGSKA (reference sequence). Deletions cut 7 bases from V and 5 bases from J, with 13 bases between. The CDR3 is CSVGGVGDTQYF. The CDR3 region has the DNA TGCAGTGTGGGTGGGGTAGGAGATACGCAGTATTTT.

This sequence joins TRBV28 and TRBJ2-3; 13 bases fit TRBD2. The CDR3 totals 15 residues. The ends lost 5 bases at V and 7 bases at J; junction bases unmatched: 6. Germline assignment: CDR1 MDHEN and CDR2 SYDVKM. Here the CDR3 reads CASSVLAGGTNTQYF. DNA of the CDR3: TGTGCCAGCAGTGTACTAGCGGGGGGGACAAATACGCAGTATTTT.

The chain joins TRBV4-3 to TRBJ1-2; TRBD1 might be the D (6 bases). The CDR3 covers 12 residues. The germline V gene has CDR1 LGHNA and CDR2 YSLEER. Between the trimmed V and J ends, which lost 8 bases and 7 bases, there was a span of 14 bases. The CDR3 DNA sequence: TGCGCCAGCTCCCAAGGACAGTCTGGCTACACCTTC. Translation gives CASSQGQSGYTF.

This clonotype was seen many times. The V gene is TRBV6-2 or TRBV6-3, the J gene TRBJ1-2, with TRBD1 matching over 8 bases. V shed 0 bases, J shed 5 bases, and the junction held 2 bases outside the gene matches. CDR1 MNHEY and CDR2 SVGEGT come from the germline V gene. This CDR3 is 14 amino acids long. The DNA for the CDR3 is TGTGCCAGCAGTTACTCTGACAGGGGTTATGGCTACACCTTC. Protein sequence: CASSYSDRGYGYTF.

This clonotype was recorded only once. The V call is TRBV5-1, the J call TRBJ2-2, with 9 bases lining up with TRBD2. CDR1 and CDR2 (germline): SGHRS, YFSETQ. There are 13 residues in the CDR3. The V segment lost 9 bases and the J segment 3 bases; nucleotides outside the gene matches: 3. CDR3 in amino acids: CATLAGDTGELFF. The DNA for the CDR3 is TGCGCCACCTTAGCGGGGGACACCGGGGAGCTGTTTTTT.

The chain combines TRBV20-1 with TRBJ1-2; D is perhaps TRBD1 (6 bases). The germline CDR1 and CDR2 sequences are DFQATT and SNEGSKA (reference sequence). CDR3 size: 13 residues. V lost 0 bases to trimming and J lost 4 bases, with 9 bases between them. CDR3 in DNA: TGCAGTGCTAGAGATCCGGGGGCCTATGGCTACACCTTC. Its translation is CSARDPGAYGYTF.

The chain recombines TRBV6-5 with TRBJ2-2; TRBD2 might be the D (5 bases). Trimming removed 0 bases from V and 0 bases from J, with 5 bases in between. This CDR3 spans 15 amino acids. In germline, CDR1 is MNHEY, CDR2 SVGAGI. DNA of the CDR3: TGTGCCAGCAGTTACTCCGGGACGAACACCGGGGAGCTGTTTTTT. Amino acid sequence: CASSYSGTNTGELFF.

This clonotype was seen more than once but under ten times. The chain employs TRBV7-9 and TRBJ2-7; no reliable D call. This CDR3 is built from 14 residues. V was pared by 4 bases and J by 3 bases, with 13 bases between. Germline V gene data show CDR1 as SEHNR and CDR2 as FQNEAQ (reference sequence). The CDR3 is CASSSPSVGYEQYF. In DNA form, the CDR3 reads TGTGCCAGCAGCTCGCCTTCAGTGGGCTACGAGCAGTACTTC.

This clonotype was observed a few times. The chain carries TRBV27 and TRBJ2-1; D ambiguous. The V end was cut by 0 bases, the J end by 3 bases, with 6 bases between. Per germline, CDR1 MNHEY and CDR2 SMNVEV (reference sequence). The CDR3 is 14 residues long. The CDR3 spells CASSLSVIYNEQFF. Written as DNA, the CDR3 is TGTGCCAGCAGTTTATCGGTCATCTACAATGAGCAGTTCTTC.

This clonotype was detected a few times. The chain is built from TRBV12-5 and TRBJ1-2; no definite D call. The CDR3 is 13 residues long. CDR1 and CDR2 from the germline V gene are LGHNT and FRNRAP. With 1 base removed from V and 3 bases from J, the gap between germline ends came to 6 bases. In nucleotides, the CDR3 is TGTGCTAGTGGTTTGGCCGGGGACTATGGCTACACCTTC. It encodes CASGLAGDYGYTF.

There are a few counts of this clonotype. CDR3 residues: CASSKEETGDFRNQIHFMNTEAFF. The DNA of the CDR3 is TGTGCCAGCAGCAAAGAGGAGACAGGGGATTTCCGAAACCAGATACACTTCATGAACACTGAAGCTTTCTTT. The chain joins TRBV21-1 to TRBJ1-1; the table's D call, TRBD1, was not checked against the DNA. TRBV21-1 is noted as a pseudogene. The CDR3 sequence is 24 residues long.

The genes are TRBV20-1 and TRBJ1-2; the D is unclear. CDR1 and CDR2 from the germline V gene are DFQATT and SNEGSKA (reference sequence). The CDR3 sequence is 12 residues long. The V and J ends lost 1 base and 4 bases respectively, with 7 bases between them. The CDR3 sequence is CSARASTYGYTF. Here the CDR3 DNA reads TGCAGTGCTAGAGCATCGACCTATGGCTACACCTTC.

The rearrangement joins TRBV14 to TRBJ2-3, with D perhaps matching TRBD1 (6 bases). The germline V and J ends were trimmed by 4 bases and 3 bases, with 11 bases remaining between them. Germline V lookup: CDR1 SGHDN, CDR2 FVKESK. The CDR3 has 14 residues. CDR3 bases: TGTGCCAGCAGCCGAGGACAGCCAACAGATACGCAGTATTTT. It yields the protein CASSRGQPTDTQYF.

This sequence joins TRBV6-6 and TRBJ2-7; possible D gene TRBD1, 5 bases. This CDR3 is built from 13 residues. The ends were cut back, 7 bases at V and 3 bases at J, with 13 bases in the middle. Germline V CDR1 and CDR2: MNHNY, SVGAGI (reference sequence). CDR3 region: CASTLQGYYEQYF. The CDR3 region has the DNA TGTGCCAGCACTCTGCAGGGTTACTACGAGCAGTACTTC.

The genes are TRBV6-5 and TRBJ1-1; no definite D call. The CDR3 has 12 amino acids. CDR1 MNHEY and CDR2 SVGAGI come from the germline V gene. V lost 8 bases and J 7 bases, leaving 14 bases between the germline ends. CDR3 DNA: TGTGCCAGCGGCCAGAGGCTATTTGAAGCTTTCTTT. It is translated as CASGQRLFEAFF.

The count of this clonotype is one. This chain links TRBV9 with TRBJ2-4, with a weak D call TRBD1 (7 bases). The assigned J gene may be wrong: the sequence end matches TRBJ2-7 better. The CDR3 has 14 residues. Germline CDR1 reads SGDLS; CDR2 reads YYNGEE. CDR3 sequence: CASGEAGQSYEQYF. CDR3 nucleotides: TGTGCCAGCGGCGAGGCGGGACAGAGCTACGAGCAGTACTTC.

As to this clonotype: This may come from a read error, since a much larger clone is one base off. CDR3 coding DNA: TGCAGTGCTAGAGAGGGACTAGCGGTATCCTACGAGCAGTACTTC. Translating gives CSAREGLAVSYEQYF. The chain has TRBV20-1 and TRBJ2-4, with 11 positions matching TRBD2. The assigned J gene may be wrong: the sequence end matches TRBJ2-7 better. CDR1 is DFQATT, CDR2 SNEGSKA, per germline (reference sequence). This CDR3 is 15 amino acids long.

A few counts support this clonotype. The CDR3 sequence is CASSFSTANYGYTF. Written as DNA, the CDR3 is TGTGCCAGCAGCTTTAGCACAGCTAACTATGGCTACACCTTC. V and J are TRBV7-2 and TRBJ1-2; D gene unclear. Germline lookup yields CDR1 SGHTA and CDR2 FQGNSA. This CDR3 is 14 amino acids long. Trimming removed 3 bases from V and 0 bases from J, with 8 bases in between. Combining the CDR3 with reference TRBV7-2 and TRBJ1-2 gives the whole variable domain GAGVSQSPSNKVTEKGKDVELRCDPISGHTALYWYRQSLGQGLEFLIYFQGNSAPDKSGLPSDRFSAERTGGSVSTLTIQRTQQEDSAVYLCASSFSTANYGYTFGSGTRLTVV.

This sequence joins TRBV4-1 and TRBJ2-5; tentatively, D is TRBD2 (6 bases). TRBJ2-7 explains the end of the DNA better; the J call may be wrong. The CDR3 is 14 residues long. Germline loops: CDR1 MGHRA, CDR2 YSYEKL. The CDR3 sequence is CASSQSRGVYEQYF. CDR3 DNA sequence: TGCGCCAGCAGCCAATCTCGCGGGGTCTACGAGCAGTACTTC.

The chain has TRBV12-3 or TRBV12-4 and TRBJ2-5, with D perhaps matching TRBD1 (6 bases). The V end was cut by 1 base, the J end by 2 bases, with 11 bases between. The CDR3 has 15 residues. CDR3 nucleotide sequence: TGTGCCAGCAGTTTAGAGACAGGCCCTCAAGAGACCCAGTACTTC. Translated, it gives CASSLETGPQETQYF.

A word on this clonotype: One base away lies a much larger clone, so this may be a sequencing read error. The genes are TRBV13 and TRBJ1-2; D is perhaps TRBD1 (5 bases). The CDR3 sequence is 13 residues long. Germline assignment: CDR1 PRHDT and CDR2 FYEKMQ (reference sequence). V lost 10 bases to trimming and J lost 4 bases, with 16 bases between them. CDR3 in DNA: TGTGCCACCGTAGACGGAGGGACCTATGGCTACACCTTC. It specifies CATVDGGTYGYTF.

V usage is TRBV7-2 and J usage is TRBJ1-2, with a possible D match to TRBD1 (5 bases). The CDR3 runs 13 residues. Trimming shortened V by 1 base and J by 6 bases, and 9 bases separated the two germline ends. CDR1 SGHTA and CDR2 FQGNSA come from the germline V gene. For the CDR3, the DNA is TGTGCCAGCAGCTTAGTCAGGGAGGATGGCTACACCTTC. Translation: CASSLVREDGYTF. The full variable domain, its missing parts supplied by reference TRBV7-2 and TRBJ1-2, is GAGVSQSPSNKVTEKGKDVELRCDPISGHTALYWYRQSLGQGLEFLIYFQGNSAPDKSGLPSDRFSAERTGGSVSTLTIQRTQQEDSAVYLCASSLVREDGYTFGSGTRLTVV.

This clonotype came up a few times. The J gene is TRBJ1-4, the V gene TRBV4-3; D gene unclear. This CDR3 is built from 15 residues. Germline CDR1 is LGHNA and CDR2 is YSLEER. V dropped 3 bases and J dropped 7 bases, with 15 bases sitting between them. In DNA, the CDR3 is TGCGCCAGCAGCCAGGGGTGGGCAGGCAGTGAAAAACTGTTTTTT. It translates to CASSQGWAGSEKLFF.